Included here is one T cell receptor (beta chain) sequence, with context. This clone is a singleton in its sample. The clone's antigen remains unknown. No much larger clonotype is one base removed from it; base qualities were not supplied. CDR1 and CDR2 (SGHRS, YFSETQ) derive from the germline V gene. Trimmed from V: 4 bases; trimmed from J: 0 bases; junction bases lacking a gene match: 9. Spanning cysteine to phenylalanine, the CDR3 consists of 17 amino acids. The read is trimmed to its CDR3 DNA, 51 bases read in frame from base 1. At diagnosis, peripheral blood, uninvolved tumor-adjacent lung and tumor were collected and were preserved as a mix of fresh-frozen and FFPE material. For TCR repertoire profiling, the blood samples were analyzed as peripheral blood mononuclear cells. The entry originates in a study of T cells in localized non-small cell lung cancer (dated by TCRdb to 2018 to 2021). Looking at the study overall: The study analyzed T cell repertoires of 236 early-stage NSCLC patients, comparing tumors and uninvolved tumor-adjacent lungs. Of the NSCLC patients, 129 were male and approximately 110 were female, and the mean age was approximately 66 years. The cohort consisted of approximately 240 treatment-naive NSCLC patients whose localized lung tumors had been resected. Overall study outcomes, separate from this receptor: Of the top 100 tumor clones, a median of roughly 56 were detected in paired uninvolved adjacent lung; around 30 were also among that lung's top 100. Because multi-region sequencing of the tumors was not done, intratumor heterogeneity could not be ruled out. Higher blood T cell density associated with longer overall survival, while higher adjacent-lung clonality associated with shorter survival. Because the study design was exploratory, TCR variables were selected using unadjusted p-values without false-discovery rate correction. Uninvolved tumor-adjacent lung showed the highest T cell clonality, higher than tumor, which suggests more focused antigenic responses in the uninvolved tumor-adjacent lung.

The immunoSEQ Assay was used to sequence TCR beta CDR3 regions from DNA. The study's processing was this. T cell density was computed as TCR beta template counts normalized to usable DNA estimated by amplifying housekeeping genes. Richness was estimated using the preseqR package, with extrapolation to 400,000 templates for PBMC samples and to 120,000 templates for tissue samples. Clonality was taken to be one minus Pielou's evenness. To identify tissue-enriched TCRs, differential abundance testing was run on productive amino-acid clonotypes with a minimum total count of 5 and an alpha of 0.1. The Jaccard Index and the Morisita Overlap Index were used to measure how much the repertoires overlapped between compartments. GLIPH grouped TCR beta CDR3s together with public tetramer-defined viral CDR3s, and a viral motif had to include at least three viral sequences and also show V-gene enrichment. TCRdb provides this immuneACCESS table in a form limited to in-frame rearrangements. Some clones are lacking; in checked studies, under half of them reflect an unresolved V gene, and why the rest are absent is not known. Clone size and the V and J calls come from that table; the DNA yielded D and trimming. Within this sample are 70,000 to 80,000 clones, with 88% of them counted one time only. Of the sample, 20% to 25% falls within the top ten clones.

This sequence was found in a woman aged 35-70 years with stage I squamous cell lung carcinoma. The chain is assembled from TRBV5-1 and TRBJ2-7; 11 bases in between match TRBD2. The source material was peripheral blood, sampled before any cancer treatment. The base sequence is TGCGCCAGCAGCCCGAGGCCTAGCGGGGGGACCTCCTACGAGCAGTACTTC. This encodes CASSPRPSGGTSYEQYF.